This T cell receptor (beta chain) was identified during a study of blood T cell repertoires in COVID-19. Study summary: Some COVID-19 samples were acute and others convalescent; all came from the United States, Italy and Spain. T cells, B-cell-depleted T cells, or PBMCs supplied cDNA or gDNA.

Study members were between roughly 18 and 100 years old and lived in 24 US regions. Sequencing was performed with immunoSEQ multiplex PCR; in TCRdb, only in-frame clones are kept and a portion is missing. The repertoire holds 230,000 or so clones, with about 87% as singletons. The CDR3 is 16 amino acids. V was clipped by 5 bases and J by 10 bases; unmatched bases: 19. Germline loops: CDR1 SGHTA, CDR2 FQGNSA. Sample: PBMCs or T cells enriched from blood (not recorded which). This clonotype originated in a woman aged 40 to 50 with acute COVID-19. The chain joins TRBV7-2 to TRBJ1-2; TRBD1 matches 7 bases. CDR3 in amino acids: CASSEGQSLPPRTYTF. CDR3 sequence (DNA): TGTGCCAGCAGCGAGGGACAGTCCTTACCCCCGAGGACCTACACCTTC. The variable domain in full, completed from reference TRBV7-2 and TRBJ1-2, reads GAGVSQSPSNKVTEKGKDVELRCDPISGHTALYWYRQSLGQGLEFLIYFQGNSAPDKSGLPSDRFSAERTGGSVSTLTIQRTQQEDSAVYLCASSEGQSLPPRTYTFGSGTRLTVV.